Following are 17 T cell receptor beta chains from one sample sequenced in a study of CD8+CD57+ T cells in acquired aplastic anemia. The patients chosen for sequencing had shown expansion of CD8+CD57+ cells (detected by flow cytometry). Profiling of TCR beta VDJ combinations and CDR3 sequences used genomic DNA as template. TCRdb ran MiXCR on the reads and lists one entry per CDR3 protein. Of approximately 190,000 distinct CDR3 sequences listed, 48% were seen once; the top ten hold around 8.8%. Sequencing used sorted CD4+, CD8+, or CD8+CD57+ T cells (not recorded which) from PBMCs. The receptor source for this set is a human donor with aplastic anemia.

CDR3 loop: CASSSGQISYNEQFF. CDR3 in DNA: TGTGCCAGCAGCTCGGGACAGATCTCCTACAATGAGCAGTTCTTC. J is TRBJ2-1 and V is TRBV7-8, with TRBD1 matching over 7 bases. Germline-derived CDR1 and CDR2 are SGHVS and FQNEAQ. The CDR3 has 15 amino acids. With V trimmed by 4 bases and J by 0 bases, 3 bases remained unmatched. The complete variable domain, with remaining parts taken from reference TRBV7-8 and TRBJ2-1, reads GAGVSQSPRYKVAKRGQDVALRCDPISGHVSLFWYQQALGQGPEFLTYFQNEAQLDKSGLPSDRFFAERPEGSVSTLKIQRTQQEDSAVYLCASSSGQISYNEQFFGPGTRLTVL.

The CDR3 loop is CASSPPYQETQYF. CDR3 coding DNA: TGTGCCAGCAGCCCACCGTACCAAGAGACCCAGTACTTC. The chain is built from TRBV9 and TRBJ2-5; D is ambiguous. V was trimmed by 4 bases and J by 0 bases, leaving 7 bases between them. This CDR3 has 13 residues. In germline, CDR1 is SGDLS, CDR2 YYNGEE.

V gene TRBV2 combines with J gene TRBJ2-7; TRBD2 matches at 11 bases. The germline V gene encodes CDR1 SNHLY and CDR2 FYNNEI. The CDR3 length is 14 residues. Losses at the gene ends were 4 bases for V and 7 bases for J; bases not matched to a gene: 6. The CDR3 nucleotides are TGTGCCAGCAGTGCACTAGCGGGAGCGAGAGAGCAGTACTTC. Translating it yields CASSALAGAREQYF.

This clonotype was counted at least ten times. The rearrangement links TRBV15 to TRBJ2-7; TRBD1 is a possible D gene (6 bases). CDR3 length: 15 amino acids. CDR1 is LNHNV and CDR2 is YYDKDF in the germline V gene (reference sequence). V lost 7 bases and J lost 7, with 23 bases in between. For the CDR3, the DNA is TGTGCCACCACCGGATTTGGAGACTCTACAGGGGAGCAGTACTTC. It specifies CATTGFGDSTGEQYF.

This clonotype appeared many times. This chain uses TRBV20-1 with TRBJ2-3, with D maybe TRBD2 (5 bases). The CDR3 spans 12 residues. Trimming stripped 3 bases from V and 6 bases from J, with 10 bases between. CDR1 is DFQATT and CDR2 is SNEGSKA in the germline V gene (reference sequence). CDR3 in DNA: TGCAGTGCTAGCGTGACTACTGATACGCAGTATTTT. Translating it yields CSASVTTDTQYF.

CDR3 loop: CASSLEGGTWLFF. CDR3 coding DNA: TGTGCCAGCAGTTTGGAGGGGGGGACCTGGCTGTTTTTT. The V call is TRBV2, the J call TRBJ1-4, with TRBD1 as a possible D gene (6 bases). The ends were cut back, 5 bases at V and 14 bases at J, with 18 bases in the middle. Germline-derived CDR1 and CDR2 are SNHLY and FYNNEI. CDR3 length equals 13 residues.

This clonotype has ten or more counts. The rearrangement links TRBV11-2 to TRBJ2-7; D perhaps matches TRBD1 (6 bases). Germline CDR1 and CDR2: SGHAT and FQNNGV. The CDR3 totals 14 residues. The ends were cut back, 2 bases at V and 3 bases at J, with 11 bases in the middle. CDR3: CASSLSRGGYEQYF. The DNA of the CDR3 is TGTGCCAGCAGCTTAAGTAGAGGGGGCTACGAGCAGTACTTC.

This chain connects TRBV7-2 to TRBJ2-2; unclear D gene. This CDR3 is 13 amino acids long. Deletions cut 7 bases from V and 5 bases from J, with 11 bases between. Germline V gene sequence: CDR1 SGHTA, CDR2 FQGNSA. The CDR3 reads CASIYSLTGELFF. CDR3 nucleotide sequence: TGTGCCAGCATTTACTCACTTACCGGGGAGCTGTTTTTT.

This clonotype was counted many times. The chain is built from TRBV14 and TRBJ1-3; no clear D. This CDR3 contains 13 residues. Germline V gene lookup returns CDR1 SGHDN and CDR2 FVKESK. The germline V and J ends were trimmed by 2 bases and 5 bases, with 7 bases remaining between them. The CDR3: CASSQRARNTIYF. The CDR3 DNA is TGTGCCAGCAGCCAACGGGCTAGAAACACCATATATTTT.

This chain connects TRBV10-3 to TRBJ1-2; D is uncertain. The V end lost 2 bases, the J end lost 8 bases, and 9 bases lay between the germline ends. The CDR3 sequence is 12 residues long. Germline-derived CDR1 and CDR2 are ENHRY and SYGVKD. The DNA of the CDR3 is TGTGCCATCAGTGAGGTAGGGAGCGGCTACACCTTC. Translating gives CAISEVGSGYTF.

This clonotype was seen at least ten times. The V call is TRBV12-3 or TRBV12-4, the J call TRBJ1-1, with 8 bases fitting TRBD1. Germline trimming cut 8 bases from V and 6 bases from J; bases unmatched to any gene: 5. The CDR3 loop spans 12 amino acids. CDR3 residues: CASGQGWAEAFF. The CDR3 DNA follows: TGTGCCAGCGGACAGGGATGGGCTGAAGCTTTCTTT.

This CDR3 is CSVEQPYARNEQFF. The DNA for the CDR3 is TGCAGCGTTGAACAACCTTACGCGCGGAATGAGCAGTTCTTC. V is TRBV29-1 and J is TRBJ2-1; no firm D call. This CDR3 has 14 residues. Germline V gene data show CDR1 as SQVTM and CDR2 as ANQGSEA. Trimming left V 2 bases short and J 7 bases short, with 15 bases between.

The CDR3 DNA sequence: TGTGCCAGCAGCTTAACAGGGGTGAACACCATATATTTT. It yields the protein CASSLTGVNTIYF. J is TRBJ1-3 and V is TRBV7-9, with 7 bases matching TRBD1. This CDR3 region has 13 residues. V shed 2 bases, J shed 7 bases, and the junction held 2 bases outside the gene matches. CDR1 and CDR2 (germline): SEHNR, FQNEAQ (reference sequence).

This clonotype was counted many times. CDR3 in DNA: TGTGCCAGCAGCCAAGGGGCAACCTACGAGCAGTACTTC. Translated, it gives CASSQGATYEQYF. The chain joins TRBV14 to TRBJ2-7; D is uncertain. The CDR3 is made up of 13 amino acids. Germline V gives CDR1 SGHDN, CDR2 FVKESK. Trimming removed 1 base at V and 2 bases at J, with 6 bases between.

This clonotype was counted a few times. The chain carries TRBV7-9 and TRBJ2-5; D uncertain. Deletions cut 1 base from V and 1 base from J, with 4 bases between. The V gene's germline CDR1 is SEHNR and CDR2 FQNEAQ (reference sequence). The CDR3 has 13 amino acids. DNA for the CDR3: TGTGCCAGCAGCTTAGAAGTCCAAGAGACCCAGTACTTC. Amino acid sequence: CASSLEVQETQYF.

The chain has TRBV20-1 and TRBJ1-2; possible D gene TRBD1, 6 bases. Germline CDR1 is DFQATT and CDR2 is SNEGSKA (reference sequence). CDR3 length equals 12 residues. Deletions cut 1 base from V and 4 bases from J, with 7 bases between. CDR3: CSARAQGYGYTF. The CDR3 DNA reads TGCAGTGCTAGAGCACAGGGCTATGGCTACACCTTC.

The genes are TRBV9 and TRBJ1-2; D uncertain. The V gene's germline CDR1 is SGDLS and CDR2 YYNGEE. V was pared by 4 bases and J by 3 bases, with 4 bases between. CDR3 length equals 11 residues. The CDR3 coding sequence is TGTGCCAGCAGCACATACTATGGCTACACCTTC. Residues: CASSTYYGYTF.